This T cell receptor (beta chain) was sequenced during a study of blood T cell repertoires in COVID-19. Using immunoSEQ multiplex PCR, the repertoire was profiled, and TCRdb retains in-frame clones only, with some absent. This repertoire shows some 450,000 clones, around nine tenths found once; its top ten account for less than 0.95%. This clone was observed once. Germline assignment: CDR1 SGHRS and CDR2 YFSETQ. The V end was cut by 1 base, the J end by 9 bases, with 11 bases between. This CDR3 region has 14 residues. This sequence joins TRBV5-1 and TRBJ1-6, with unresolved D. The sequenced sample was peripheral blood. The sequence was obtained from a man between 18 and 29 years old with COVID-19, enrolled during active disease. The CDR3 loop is CASSLMGSGSPLHF. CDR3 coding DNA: TGCGCCAGCAGCTTGATGGGAAGCGGTTCACCCCTCCACTTT.